The T cell receptor beta chain under discussion was sequenced for a study of blood T cells in healthy people across ages. Regarding the study as a whole: When one million T cells were used, diversity estimates were thought to be underestimates.

Notes on this clonotype: Its target is unknown.

It was with a sample-barcoded 5' primer and a J-beta primer mix that a second PCR of roughly 7 to 12 cycles was run. Using its own MiXCR run on the 5' RACE reads, TCRdb lists one record per CDR3 protein. Found here are around 600,000 distinct CDR3 sequences, about 45% of them singletons; the top ten hold roughly 24%. This CDR3 contains 14 residues. Germline V gene lookup returns CDR1 MDHEN and CDR2 SYDVKM. Trimming took 6 bases from V and 0 from J, leaving 9 bases between them. It was about 10 milliliters of peripheral blood that were drawn from each donor. This clonotype was sampled from a man older than 75 in good health. Source material: blood. The rearrangement links TRBV28 to TRBJ1-5, with D tentatively TRBD1 (5 bases). The CDR3 region is CASRRGNSNQPQHF. The CDR3 bases are TGTGCCAGCAGGAGGGGAAATAGCAATCAGCCCCAGCATTTT.